Reported below is one T cell receptor beta chain. Its antigen is not identified. Clones were sequenced by immunoSEQ multiplex PCR, and TCRdb holds only the in-frame ones, with some missing. The table has approximately 23,000 clones, 84% seen once. The CDR3 length is 14 residues. Germline loops: CDR1 SQVTM, CDR2 ANQGSEA. After removal of 5 bases from V and 4 bases from J, the junction contained 10 bases not matched to a gene. The data were taken from a study of OX40 agonist ivuxolimab in advanced cancers. Study findings and constraints: There were also nonresponders showing low normalized T-cell clonal expansion.

The TCR was taken from an adult with an advanced solid tumor such as melanoma, head and neck, liver or kidney cancer. The chain has TRBV29-1 and TRBJ1-2; 7 nucleotides match TRBD1. Sequencing used CD4+ or CD8+ T cells sorted from blood, obtained in a trial of the OX40 agonist ivuxolimab. DNA of the CDR3: TGCAGCGTTAAACGGGACAGCCTCCCCTATGGCTACACCTTC. Its translation: CSVKRDSLPYGYTF.